This T cell receptor beta chain was sequenced in a study of blood T cell repertoires in COVID-19. In Seattle, patients joined the study during active infection and were tracked longitudinally. The J segment lost 2 bases and the V segment lost 3 bases, leaving 13 bases of the junction unmatched. CDR3 length: 18 residues. The V gene's germline CDR1 is SGHDN and CDR2 FVKESK. This clone showed up just once. The authors' processing: Quantification of nucleated cells was approximated via reference gene primer amplification. TCRdb's copy holds only in-frame clones and misses some; the assay was immunoSEQ multiplex PCR. For V, J and clone size, that table is used; D and trimming come from the DNA. The sample lists roughly 460,000 clones, about 90% seen once, with 0.8% to 1% in the top ten.

The receptor's source is a man between 18 and 35 years old with COVID-19, enrolled during active disease. This chain uses TRBV14 with TRBJ2-5, with 9 bases aligning to TRBD2. Sequencing was performed on peripheral blood. CDR3 amino acids: CASSHAALAGGYQETQYF. CDR3 DNA: TGTGCCAGCAGCCATGCCGCCCTCGCGGGAGGGTATCAAGAGACCCAGTACTTC.